This T cell receptor (beta chain) stems from a study of cytomegalovirus exposure and HLA in healthy donors. Study-wide points: Some V segments, TRBV6-2 and TRBV6-3 among them, were indistinguishable and were therefore excluded. 164 TCR beta chains were listed as cytomegalovirus-associated.

PCR amplification relied on 60 Vbeta primers (plus 13 Jbeta primers). Sequencing used immunoSEQ multiplex PCR; TCRdb keeps in-frame clones, though not all of them. The sample holds roughly 160,000 clones, 80% seen once. CDR3 size: 16 residues. Germline loops: CDR1 MDHEN, CDR2 SYDVKM. Trimming removed 1 base at V and 1 base at J, with 11 bases between. Turning to this clone: As yet, its antigen is unknown.

The J gene is TRBJ1-5, the V gene TRBV28; no reliable D call. Specimen: PBMCs. The origin of this receptor is a woman aged 50 to 60 in good health and CMV-seropositive. Written as DNA, the CDR3 is TGTGCCAGCAGTTTATCCAGGCGTGGCAGCAATCAGCCCCAGCATTTT. It is translated as CASSLSRRGSNQPQHF.